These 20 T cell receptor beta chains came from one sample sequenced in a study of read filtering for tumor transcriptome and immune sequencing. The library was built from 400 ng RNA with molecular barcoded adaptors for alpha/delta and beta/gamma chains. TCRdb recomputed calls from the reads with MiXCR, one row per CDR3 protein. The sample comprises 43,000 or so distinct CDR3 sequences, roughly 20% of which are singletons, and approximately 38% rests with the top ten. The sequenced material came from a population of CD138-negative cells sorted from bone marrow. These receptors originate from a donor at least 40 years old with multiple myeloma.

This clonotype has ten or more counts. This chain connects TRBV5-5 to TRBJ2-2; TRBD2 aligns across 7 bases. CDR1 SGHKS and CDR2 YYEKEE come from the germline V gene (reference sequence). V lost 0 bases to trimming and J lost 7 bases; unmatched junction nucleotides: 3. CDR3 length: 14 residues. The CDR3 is CASSLGGRIGELFF. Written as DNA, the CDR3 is TGTGCCAGCAGCTTGGGCGGGAGAATCGGGGAGCTGTTTTTT. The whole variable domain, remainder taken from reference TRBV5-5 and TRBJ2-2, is DAGVTQSPTHLIKTRGQQVTLRCSPISGHKSVSWYQQVLGQGPQFIFQYYEKEERGRGNFPDRFSARQFPNYSSELNVNALLLGDSALYLCASSLGGRIGELFFGEGSRLTVL.

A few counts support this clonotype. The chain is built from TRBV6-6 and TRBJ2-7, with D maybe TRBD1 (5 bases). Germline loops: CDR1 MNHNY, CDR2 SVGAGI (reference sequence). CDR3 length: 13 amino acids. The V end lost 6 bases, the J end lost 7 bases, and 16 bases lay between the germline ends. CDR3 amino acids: CASSSTQGWEQYF. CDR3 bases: TGTGCCAGCAGCTCTACCCAGGGTTGGGAGCAGTACTTC.

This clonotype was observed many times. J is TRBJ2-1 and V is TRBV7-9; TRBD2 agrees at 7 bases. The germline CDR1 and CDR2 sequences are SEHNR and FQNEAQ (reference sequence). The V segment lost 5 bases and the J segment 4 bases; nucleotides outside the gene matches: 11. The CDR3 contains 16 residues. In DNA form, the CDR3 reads TGTGCCAGCAGCCCCTCCGCGGGAGAGAGATACAATGAGCAGTTCTTC. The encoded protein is CASSPSAGERYNEQFF.

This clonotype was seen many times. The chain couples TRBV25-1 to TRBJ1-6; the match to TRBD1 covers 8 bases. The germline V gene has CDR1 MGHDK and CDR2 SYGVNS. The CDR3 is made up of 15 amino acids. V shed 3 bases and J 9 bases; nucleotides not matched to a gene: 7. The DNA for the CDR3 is TGTGCCAGCAGTGACCAGGGGGCGCTTGGTTCACCCCTCCACTTT. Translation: CASSDQGALGSPLHF.

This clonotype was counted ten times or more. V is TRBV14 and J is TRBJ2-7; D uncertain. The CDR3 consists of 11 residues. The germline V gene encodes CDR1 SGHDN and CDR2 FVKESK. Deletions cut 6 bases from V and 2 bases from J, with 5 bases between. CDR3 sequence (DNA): TGTGCCAGCAGTCCGACCTACGAGCAGTACTTC. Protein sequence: CASSPTYEQYF.

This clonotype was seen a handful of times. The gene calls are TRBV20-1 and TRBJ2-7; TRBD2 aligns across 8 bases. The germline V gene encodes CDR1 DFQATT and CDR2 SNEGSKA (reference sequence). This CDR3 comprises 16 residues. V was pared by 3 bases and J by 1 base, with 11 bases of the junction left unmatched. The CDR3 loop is CSARAPGTRGSYEQYF. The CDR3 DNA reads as TGCAGTGCTAGGGCCCCCGGGACTAGGGGTTCCTACGAGCAGTACTTC.

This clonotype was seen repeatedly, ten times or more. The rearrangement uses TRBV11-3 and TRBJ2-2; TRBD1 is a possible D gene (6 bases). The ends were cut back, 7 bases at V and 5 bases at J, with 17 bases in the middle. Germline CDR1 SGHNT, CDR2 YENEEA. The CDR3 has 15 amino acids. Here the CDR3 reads CASTPGTRGTGELFF. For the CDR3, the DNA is TGTGCCAGCACCCCTGGGACACGAGGGACCGGGGAGCTGTTTTTT.

The CDR3 coding sequence is TGCAGTGCGACCGGGACTAGCGGACTCGATGAGCAGTTCTTC. Protein sequence: CSATGTSGLDEQFF. V is TRBV20-1 and J is TRBJ2-1; 11 bases are a match to TRBD2. Germline-derived CDR1 and CDR2 are DFQATT and SNEGSKA (reference sequence). J was trimmed by 8 bases and V by 6 bases; bases with no gene match: 9. The CDR3 length is 14 residues.

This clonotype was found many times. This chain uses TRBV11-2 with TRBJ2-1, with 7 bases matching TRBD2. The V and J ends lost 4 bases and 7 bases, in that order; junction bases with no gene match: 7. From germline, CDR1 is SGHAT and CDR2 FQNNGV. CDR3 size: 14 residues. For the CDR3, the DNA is TGTGCCAGCAGCTCAAGCGGGAACAGGAATGAGCAGTTCTTC. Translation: CASSSSGNRNEQFF.

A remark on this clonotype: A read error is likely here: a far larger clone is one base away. CDR3 sequence reads: CASSGRTGWRNIGELFF. CDR3 in DNA: TGTGCCAGCAGCGGACGGACAGGGTGGAGAAACATCGGGGAGCTGTTTTTT. This sequence joins TRBV11-2 and TRBJ2-2; 8 bases map to TRBD1. The CDR3 has 17 residues. Per the germline V gene, CDR1 is SGHAT and CDR2 is FQNNGV.

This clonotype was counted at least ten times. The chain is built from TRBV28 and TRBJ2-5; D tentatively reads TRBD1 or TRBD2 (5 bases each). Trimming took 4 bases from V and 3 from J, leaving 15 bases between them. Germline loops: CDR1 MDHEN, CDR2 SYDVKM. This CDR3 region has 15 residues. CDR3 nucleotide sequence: TGTGCCAGCAGTTCTCCCGGGACGACAAAAGAGACCCAGTACTTC. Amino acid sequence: CASSSPGTTKETQYF.

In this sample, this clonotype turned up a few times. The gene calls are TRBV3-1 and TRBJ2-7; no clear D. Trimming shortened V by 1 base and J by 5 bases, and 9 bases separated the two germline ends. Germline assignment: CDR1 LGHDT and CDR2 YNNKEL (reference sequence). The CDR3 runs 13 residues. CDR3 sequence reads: CASSQVPKDEQYF. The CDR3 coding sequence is TGTGCCAGCAGCCAAGTACCTAAGGACGAGCAGTACTTC.

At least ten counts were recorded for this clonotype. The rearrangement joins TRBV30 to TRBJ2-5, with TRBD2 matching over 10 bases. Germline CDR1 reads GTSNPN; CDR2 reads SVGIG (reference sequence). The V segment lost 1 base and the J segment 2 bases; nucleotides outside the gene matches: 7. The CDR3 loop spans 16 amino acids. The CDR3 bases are TGTGCCTGGAGTGACCCCCGGACTAGCGGTCAAGAGACCCAGTACTTC. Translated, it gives CAWSDPRTSGQETQYF.

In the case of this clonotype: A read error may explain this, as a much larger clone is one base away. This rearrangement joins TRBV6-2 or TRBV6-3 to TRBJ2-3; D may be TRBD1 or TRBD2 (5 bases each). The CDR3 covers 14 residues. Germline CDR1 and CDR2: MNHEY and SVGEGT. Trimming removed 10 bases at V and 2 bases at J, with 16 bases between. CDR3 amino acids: CATTRPGPTDTQYF. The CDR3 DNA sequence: TGTGCCACCACGCGTCCGGGGCCCACAGATACGCAGTATTTT.

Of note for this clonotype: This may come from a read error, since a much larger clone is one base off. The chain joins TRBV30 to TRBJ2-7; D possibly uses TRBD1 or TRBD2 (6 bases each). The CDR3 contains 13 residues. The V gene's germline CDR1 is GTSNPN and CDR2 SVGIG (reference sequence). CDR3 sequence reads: CTSNREECYEQYF. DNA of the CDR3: TGTACCTCAAACAGGGAGGAGTGTTACGAGCAGTACTTC.

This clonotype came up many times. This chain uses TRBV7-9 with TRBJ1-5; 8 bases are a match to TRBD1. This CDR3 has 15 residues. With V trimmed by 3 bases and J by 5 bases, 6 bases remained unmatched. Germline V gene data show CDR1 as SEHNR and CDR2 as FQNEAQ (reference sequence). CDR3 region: CASSLESGGHQPQHF. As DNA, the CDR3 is TGTGCCAGCAGCTTGGAATCAGGGGGCCATCAGCCCCAGCATTTT.

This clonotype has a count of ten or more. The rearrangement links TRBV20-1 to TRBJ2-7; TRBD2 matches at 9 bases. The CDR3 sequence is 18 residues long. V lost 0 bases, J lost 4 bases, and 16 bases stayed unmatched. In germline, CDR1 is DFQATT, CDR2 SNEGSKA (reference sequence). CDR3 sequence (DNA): TGCAGTGCTAGAGATCTTTCGTTGGCGGGAGGGCCCTGGTACGAGCAGTACTTC. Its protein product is CSARDLSLAGGPWYEQYF.

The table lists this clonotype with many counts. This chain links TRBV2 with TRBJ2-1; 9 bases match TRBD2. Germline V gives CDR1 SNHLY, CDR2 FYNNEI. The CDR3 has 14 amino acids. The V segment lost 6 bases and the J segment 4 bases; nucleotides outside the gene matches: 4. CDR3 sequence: CASRISGGYNEQFF. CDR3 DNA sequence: TGTGCCAGCAGGATTAGCGGGGGTTACAATGAGCAGTTCTTC. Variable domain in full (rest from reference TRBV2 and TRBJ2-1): EPEVTQTPSHQVTQMGQEVILRCVPISNHLYFYWYRQILGQKVEFLVSFYNNEISEKSEIFDDQFSVERPDGSNFTLKIRSTKLEDSAMYFCASRISGGYNEQFFGPGTRLTVL.

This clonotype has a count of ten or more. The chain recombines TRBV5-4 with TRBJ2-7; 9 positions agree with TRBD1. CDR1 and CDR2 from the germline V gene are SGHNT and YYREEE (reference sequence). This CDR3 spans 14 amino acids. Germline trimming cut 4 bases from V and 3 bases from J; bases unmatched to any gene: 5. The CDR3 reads CASSSRDRDYEQYF. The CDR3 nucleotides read TGTGCCAGCAGCAGCCGGGACAGGGACTACGAGCAGTACTTC.

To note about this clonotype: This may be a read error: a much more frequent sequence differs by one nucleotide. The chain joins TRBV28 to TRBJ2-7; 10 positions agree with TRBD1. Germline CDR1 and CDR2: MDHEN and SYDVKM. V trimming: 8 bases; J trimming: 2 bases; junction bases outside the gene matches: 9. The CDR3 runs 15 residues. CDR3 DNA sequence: TGTGCCAGCGGTCCGCCCGGGACAGGGGCCTACGAGCAGTACTTC. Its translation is CASGPPGTGAYEQYF.